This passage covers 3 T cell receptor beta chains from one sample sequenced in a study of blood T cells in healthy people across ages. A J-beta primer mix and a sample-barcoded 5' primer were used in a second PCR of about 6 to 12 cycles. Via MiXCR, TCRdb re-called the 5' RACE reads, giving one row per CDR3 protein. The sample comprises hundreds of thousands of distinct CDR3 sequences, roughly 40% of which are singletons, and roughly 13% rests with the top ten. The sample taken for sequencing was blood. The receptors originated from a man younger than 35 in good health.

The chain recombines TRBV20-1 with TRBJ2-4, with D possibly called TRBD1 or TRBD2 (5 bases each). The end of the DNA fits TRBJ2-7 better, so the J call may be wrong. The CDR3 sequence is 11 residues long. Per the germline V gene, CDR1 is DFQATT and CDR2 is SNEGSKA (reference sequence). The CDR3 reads CSARGGGEQYF. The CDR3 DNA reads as TGCAGTGCTAGAGGTGGGGGCGAGCAGTACTTC.

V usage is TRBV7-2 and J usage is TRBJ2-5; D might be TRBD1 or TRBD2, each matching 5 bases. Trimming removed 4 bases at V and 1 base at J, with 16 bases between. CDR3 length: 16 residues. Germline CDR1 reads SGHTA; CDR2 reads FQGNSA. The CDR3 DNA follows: TGTGCCAGCAGCTCTTTGCCGGGACCACTCCAAGAGACCCAGTACTTC. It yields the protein CASSSLPGPLQETQYF.

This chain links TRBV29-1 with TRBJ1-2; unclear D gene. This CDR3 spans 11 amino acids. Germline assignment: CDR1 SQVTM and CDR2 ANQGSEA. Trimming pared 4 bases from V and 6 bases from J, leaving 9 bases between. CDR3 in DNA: TGCAGCGTTGGTCATCGAGATGGCTACACCTTC. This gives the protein CSVGHRDGYTF.